Following are 9 T cell receptor beta chains from one sample sequenced in a study of T cell responses to AZD1222 COVID-19 vaccine. Sequencing was performed with immunoSEQ multiplex PCR; in TCRdb, only in-frame clones are kept and a portion is missing. The table has some 160,000 clones, 88% seen once. Sequencing was performed on peripheral blood, taken on day 0 of AZD1222 vaccination. These receptors were obtained from an adult in good health.

The V call is TRBV3-1 (or the pseudogene TRBV3-2), the J call TRBJ1-1, with a possible D match to TRBD1 (5 bases). CDR1 and CDR2 from the germline V gene are LGHDT and YNNKEL (reference sequence). The germline V and J ends were trimmed by 10 bases and 6 bases, with 15 bases remaining between them. This CDR3 is 12 amino acids long. The CDR3 reads CATPKRGAEAFF. CDR3 bases: TGTGCCACCCCTAAAAGGGGAGCTGAAGCTTTCTTT.

The gene calls are TRBV27 and TRBJ2-7, with 11 nucleotides matching TRBD1. This CDR3 contains 15 residues. Germline values: CDR1 MNHEY, CDR2 SMNVEV (reference sequence). Trimming at V came to 3 bases and at J to 3 bases, leaving 4 bases not matched to a gene. This CDR3 reads CASSFGTGGNYEQYF. For the CDR3, the DNA is TGTGCCAGCAGTTTCGGGACAGGGGGAAACTACGAGCAGTACTTC.

As regards this clone: The identical CDR3 is also encoded by other nucleotide sequences in the sample. The CDR3 sequence is CASSPGTDNEQFF. CDR3 nucleotide sequence: TGTGCCAGCTCACCAGGAACAGACAATGAGCAGTTCTTC. V and J are TRBV18 and TRBJ2-1; D is unclear. This CDR3 is built from 13 residues. Germline loops: CDR1 KGHSH, CDR2 LQKENI. Deletions cut 2 bases from V and 5 bases from J, with 7 bases between.

V and J are TRBV19 and TRBJ2-7; D could derive from TRBD1 or TRBD2 (5 bases each). The V gene lost 1 base and the J gene lost 3 bases, with 7 bases spanning the gap. The CDR3 covers 13 residues. Germline values: CDR1 LNHDA, CDR2 SQIVND (reference sequence). Here the CDR3 reads CASSIGDGYEQYF. The CDR3 DNA reads as TGTGCCAGTAGTATAGGGGACGGCTACGAGCAGTACTTC.

This chain uses TRBV6-5 with TRBJ1-5; TRBD1 matches at 10 bases. The CDR3 length is 15 residues. Per the germline V gene, CDR1 is MNHEY and CDR2 is SVGAGI. J lost 10 bases, V lost 4 bases, and 10 bases had no gene match. CDR3 protein: CASSSDRDRGGPQHF. The CDR3 DNA is TGTGCCAGCAGTTCTGACCGGGACAGGGGCGGACCCCAGCATTTT.

The chain joins TRBV3-1 (or the pseudogene TRBV3-2) to TRBJ2-2; D is unresolved. CDR1 is LGHDT and CDR2 is YNNKEL in the germline V gene (reference sequence). V lost 1 base and J lost 2, with 8 bases in between. The CDR3 sequence is 15 residues long. DNA of the CDR3: TGTGCCAGCAGCCAAGCCGGGCCAAACACCGGGGAGCTGTTTTTT. This translates into CASSQAGPNTGELFF.

The chain recombines TRBV4-3 with TRBJ1-3; maybe TRBD1 (6 bases). The germline V gene encodes CDR1 LGHNA and CDR2 YSLEER. V lost 0 bases and J 8 bases, leaving 17 bases between the germline ends. The length of the CDR3 is 16 residues. This chain's CDR3 is CASSQDYGGPGDTIYF. The CDR3 nucleotides read TGCGCCAGCAGCCAAGATTACGGGGGGCCGGGGGACACCATATATTTT.

V usage is TRBV15 and J usage is TRBJ1-6; D not certain. V was cut by 1 base and J by 0 bases, with 13 bases left in between. This CDR3 region has 18 residues. Germline CDR1 is LNHNV and CDR2 is YYDKDF (reference sequence). This CDR3 reads CATSRGPEGLSYNSPLHF. CDR3 coding DNA: TGTGCCACCAGCAGAGGACCCGAAGGGCTCTCCTATAATTCACCCCTCCACTTT.

The chain links TRBV5-1 to TRBJ2-3; TRBD1 matches 9 bases. The V gene's germline CDR1 is SGHRS and CDR2 YFSETQ. This CDR3 is 16 amino acids long. V was pared by 4 bases and J by 3 bases, with 9 bases of the junction left unmatched. The CDR3 DNA reads TGCGCCAGCAGCGTGCGTCCGGGACAGGGAACAGATACGCAGTATTTT. The encoded protein is CASSVRPGQGTDTQYF.